Each of the 30 T cell receptor beta chains below was sequenced from the same sample in a study of OX40 agonist ivuxolimab in advanced cancers. Sequencing was performed with immunoSEQ multiplex PCR; in TCRdb, only in-frame clones are kept and a portion is missing. Of fewer than 70,000 clones in the sample, more than 85% were seen once. Sequencing was performed on CD4+ or CD8+ T cells sorted from blood, taken in a trial of the OX40 agonist ivuxolimab. These receptors all stem from an adult with an advanced solid tumor such as melanoma, head and neck, liver or kidney cancer.

This clone came up once. The gene calls are TRBV7-9 and TRBJ2-1, with 7 bases that match TRBD1. CDR3 size: 13 residues. Germline-derived CDR1 and CDR2 are SEHNR and FQNEAQ (reference sequence). Germline trimming cut 4 bases from V and 14 bases from J; bases unmatched to any gene: 11. Here the CDR3 DNA reads TGTGCCAGCAGCTCAGTTACAGGGGACGGAGAGTTCTTC. It specifies CASSSVTGDGEFF.

This chain links TRBV4-3 with TRBJ2-7; perhaps TRBD2 as D (6 bases). Trimming pared 1 base from V and 3 bases from J, leaving 16 bases between. The CDR3 runs 16 residues. Looked up from germline, CDR1 is LGHNA and CDR2 is YSLEER. The CDR3 DNA reads TGCGCCAGCAGCCAAGGTGCTAGCGCAACGTACTACGAGCAGTACTTC. It codes for CASSQGASATYYEQYF.

The chain is built from TRBV7-6 and TRBJ2-1; a weak D match, TRBD2 (5 bases). V dropped 8 bases and J dropped 2 bases, with 10 bases sitting between them. Germline lookup yields CDR1 SGHVS and CDR2 FNYEAQ. The CDR3 runs to 13 residues. CDR3 sequence: CASGRATYNEQFF. CDR3 DNA sequence: TGTGCCAGCGGGCGGGCCACCTACAATGAGCAGTTCTTC. The whole variable domain, filled in from reference TRBV7-6 and TRBJ2-1, reads GAGVSQSPRYKVTKRGQDVALRCDPISGHVSLYWYRQALGQGPEFLTYFNYEAQQDKSGLPNDRFSAERPEGSISTLTIQRTEQRDSAMYRCASGRATYNEQFFGPGTRLTVL.

This clone has only a few counts. The V and J genes are TRBV13 and TRBJ2-3, with TRBD2 matching 12 bases. This CDR3 is built from 15 residues. Germline loops: CDR1 PRHDT, CDR2 FYEKMQ (reference sequence). V shed 6 bases and J 8 bases; nucleotides not matched to a gene: 9. The CDR3 sequence: CASRRGTSGPPTQYF. The DNA for the CDR3 is TGTGCCAGCAGAAGAGGGACTAGCGGGCCGCCTACGCAGTATTTT. The full variable domain, its missing parts supplied by reference TRBV13 and TRBJ2-3, is AAGVIQSPRHLIKEKRETATLKCYPIPRHDTVYWYQQGPGQDPQFLISFYEKMQSDKGSIPDRFSAQQFSDYHSELNMSSLELGDSALYFCASRRGTSGPPTQYFGPGTRLTVL.

The sample holds a few counts of this clone. The rearrangement uses TRBV29-1 and TRBJ2-3; no firm D call. CDR3 length: 15 amino acids. Trimming took off 3 bases at V and 1 base at J, with 14 bases between the two ends. The germline V gene encodes CDR1 SQVTM and CDR2 ANQGSEA. Written as DNA, the CDR3 is TGCAGCGTTGACTTTATTGGGATCGGCACAGATACGCAGTATTTT. This encodes CSVDFIGIGTDTQYF.

The V call is TRBV19, the J call TRBJ2-2; TRBD2 might be the D (6 bases). Germline CDR1 LNHDA, CDR2 SQIVND (reference sequence). The V end lost 4 bases, the J end lost 6 bases, and 24 bases lay between the germline ends. The CDR3 sequence is 18 residues long. The CDR3 DNA follows: TGTGCCAGTAGTACGAGACGCGGTTCCGCGTCTAGCGCCGGGGAGCTGTTTTTT. Protein sequence: CASSTRRGSASSAGELFF. The whole variable domain, remainder taken from reference TRBV19 and TRBJ2-2, is DGGITQSPKYLFRKEGQNVTLSCEQNLNHDAMYWYRQDPGQGLRLIYYSQIVNDFQKGDIAEGYSVSREKKESFPLTVTSAQKNPTAFYLCASSTRRGSASSAGELFFGEGSRLTVL.

In its sample, this clone was seen once. The chain has TRBV18 and TRBJ2-7, with D maybe TRBD2 (5 bases). V lost 2 bases, J lost 0 bases, and 11 bases lay in between. The germline V gene has CDR1 KGHSH and CDR2 LQKENI. The CDR3 covers 15 residues. Here the CDR3 DNA reads TGTGCCAGCTCACCAGAGGGTTTACCCTCCTACGAGCAGTACTTC. Translated, it gives CASSPEGLPSYEQYF. Drawing the rest from reference TRBV18 and TRBJ2-7, the complete variable domain is NAGVMQNPRHLVRRRGQEARLRCSPMKGHSHVYWYRQLPEEGLKFMVYLQKENIIDESGMPKERFSAEFPKEGPSILRIQQVVRGDSAAYFCASSPEGLPSYEQYFGPGTRLTVT.

The rearrangement links TRBV7-9 to TRBJ2-5; D not resolved. Trimming removed 2 bases at V and 2 bases at J, with 12 bases between. CDR3 length equals 15 residues. Germline values: CDR1 SEHNR, CDR2 FQNEAQ (reference sequence). DNA for the CDR3: TGTGCCAGCAGCTTACGCATAGGCCGGCAAGAGACCCAGTACTTC. This codes for CASSLRIGRQETQYF.

This chain joins TRBV6-5 and TRBJ1-2; the match to TRBD1 covers 9 bases. The CDR3 runs to 15 residues. CDR1 is MNHEY, CDR2 SVGAGI, per germline. The junction had 7 bases not matched to a gene; V was cut back by 2 bases and J by 6 bases. CDR3 nucleotides: TGTGCCAGCAGTTACCGGGGACAGGGAGGCGATGGCTACACCTTC. Translating gives CASSYRGQGGDGYTF.

The J gene is TRBJ2-7, the V gene TRBV15, with a possible D match to TRBD2 (6 bases). Germline CDR1 and CDR2: LNHNV and YYDKDF (reference sequence). Trimming stripped 5 bases from V and 6 bases from J, with 14 bases between. This CDR3 comprises 13 residues. The CDR3 nucleotides are TGTGCCACCAGCCAGGGAAGGGGAGGCGAGCAGTACTTC. Translating gives CATSQGRGGEQYF.

The chain employs TRBV5-1 and TRBJ2-1; possibly TRBD2 for D (6 bases). CDR1 and CDR2 from the germline V gene are SGHRS and YFSETQ. V was pared by 2 bases and J by 4 bases, with 16 bases between. The CDR3 contains 16 residues. CDR3 sequence reads: CASSFAPGLLYNEQFF. The CDR3 coding sequence is TGCGCCAGCAGCTTCGCCCCGGGACTTCTGTACAATGAGCAGTTCTTC. The full variable domain, completed using reference TRBV5-1 and TRBJ2-1, is KAGVTQTPRYLIKTRGQQVTLSCSPISGHRSVSWYQQTPGQGLQFLFEYFSETQRNKGNFPGRFSGRQFSNSRSEMNVSTLELGDSALYLCASSFAPGLLYNEQFFGPGTRLTVL.

This clone was found once. This sequence joins TRBV21-1 and TRBJ2-1; the table's D call TRBD2 went unverified against the DNA. TRBV21-1 is a pseudogene segment. This CDR3 is 18 amino acids long. The CDR3 bases are TGTGCCAGCAGCAAAGTGGCGGAGATAGCGGAGGTGGACAATGAGCAGTTCTTC. Translating it yields CASSKVAEIAEVDNEQFF.

The V gene is TRBV6-1, the J gene TRBJ2-7, with 11 bases aligning to TRBD2. Germline V gene data show CDR1 as MNHNS and CDR2 as SASEGT. The CDR3 runs 15 residues. V shed 5 bases, J shed 7 bases, and the junction held 10 bases outside the gene matches. The CDR3 DNA is TGTGCCAGCAGTAGAGTACTAGCGGGAGTAGGTGAGCAGTACTTC. It encodes CASSRVLAGVGEQYF.

The CDR3 is CASSLGSGREQYF. The CDR3 coding sequence is TGTGCCAGCAGCTTAGGGAGTGGGAGAGAGCAGTACTTC. This chain links TRBV7-9 with TRBJ2-7; the D gene is possibly TRBD2 (5 bases). Trimming stripped 1 base from V and 7 bases from J, with 11 bases between. The CDR3 covers 13 residues. CDR1 and CDR2 from the germline V gene are SEHNR and FQNEAQ (reference sequence).

The V gene is TRBV4-3, the J gene TRBJ2-3; TRBD1 agrees at 7 bases. After removal of 1 base from V and 1 base from J, the junction contained 5 bases not matched to a gene. CDR3 length: 16 amino acids. Germline V gene lookup returns CDR1 LGHNA and CDR2 YSLEER. The CDR3 DNA reads as TGCGCCAGCAGCCAAGTGGACAGGTTCGGCACAGATACGCAGTATTTT. This sequence encodes CASSQVDRFGTDTQYF.

V and J are TRBV10-2 and TRBJ1-1, with TRBD1 matching over 8 bases. This CDR3 has 16 residues. V lost 7 bases, J lost 0 bases, and 10 bases stayed unmatched. Germline V gene lookup returns CDR1 WSHSY and CDR2 SAAADI. The CDR3 here is CASTNMDREMNTEAFF. The CDR3 nucleotides read TGCGCCAGCACAAACATGGACAGGGAGATGAACACTGAAGCTTTCTTT.

The rearrangement links TRBV7-9 to TRBJ2-2; tentative D call: TRBD1 (5 bases). CDR3 size: 16 residues. V shed 5 bases and J shed 5 bases, with 18 bases lying between them. Per germline, CDR1 SEHNR and CDR2 FQNEAQ (reference sequence). Written as DNA, the CDR3 is TGTGCCAGCAGCGCTCGGATAGGAAGGGGAACCGGGGAGCTGTTTTTT. Translation gives CASSARIGRGTGELFF.

The rearrangement links TRBV11-3 to TRBJ2-3, with 9 bases that match TRBD2. The CDR3 spans 17 residues. In germline, CDR1 is SGHNT, CDR2 YENEEA. The V segment lost 4 bases and the J segment 5 bases; nucleotides outside the gene matches: 13. The CDR3 DNA reads as TGTGCCAGCAGCTCCGCCGCTAGCGGGAAGTTTGGAGATACGCAGTATTTT. It specifies CASSSAASGKFGDTQYF.

This chain links TRBV7-8 with TRBJ2-7; D is ambiguous. The germline V gene has CDR1 SGHVS and CDR2 FQNEAQ. CDR3 length: 15 residues. Trimming left V 1 base short and J 3 bases short, with 13 bases between. CDR3 bases: TGTGCCAGCAGCTTAGACGGGCTACTCAACTACGAGCAGTACTTC. The encoded protein is CASSLDGLLNYEQYF.

The chain employs TRBV29-1 and TRBJ2-5; TRBD2 might be the D (6 bases). Trimming took off 4 bases at V and 1 base at J, with 13 bases between the two ends. CDR3 length equals 14 residues. Per the germline V gene, CDR1 is SQVTM and CDR2 is ANQGSEA. In DNA, the CDR3 is TGCAGCGTTGCCCCCGCGGGGCGCCAAGAGACCCAGTACTTC. Residues: CSVAPAGRQETQYF.

The rearrangement joins TRBV7-9 to TRBJ2-1; a possible D gene is TRBD2 (6 bases). The CDR3 consists of 17 residues. Germline CDR1 SEHNR, CDR2 FQNEAQ (reference sequence). V lost 2 bases to trimming and J lost 8 bases, with 22 bases between them. The DNA for the CDR3 is TGTGCCAGCAGCTTATACGAGGCGGGGCCGGTCGGGGATGAGCAGTTCTTC. Translation gives CASSLYEAGPVGDEQFF.

On this clone: The identical CDR3 is also encoded by other nucleotide sequences in the sample. V gene TRBV4-1 combines with J gene TRBJ1-4; possibly TRBD1 for D (5 bases). Germline CDR1 reads MGHRA; CDR2 reads YSYEKL. With 5 bases removed from V and 4 bases from J, the gap between germline ends came to 14 bases. The CDR3 sequence is 15 residues long. The CDR3 nucleotides read TGCGCCAGCAGCAGGCGGGGGGAACTTAATGAAAAACTGTTTTTT. Translated: CASSRRGELNEKLFF.

The rearrangement joins TRBV7-9 to TRBJ2-7, with D maybe TRBD1 (5 bases). The CDR3 is 12 amino acids. Germline CDR1 SEHNR, CDR2 FQNEAQ (reference sequence). Trimming pared 2 bases from V and 3 bases from J, leaving 5 bases between. CDR3 in amino acids: CASSLQGYEQYF. CDR3 sequence (DNA): TGTGCCAGCAGCTTACAGGGCTACGAGCAGTACTTC.

This clone was seen a single time. The V and J genes are TRBV28 and TRBJ2-1; 7 bases fit TRBD1. Trimming at V came to 5 bases and at J to 4 bases, leaving 17 bases not matched to a gene. The CDR3 sequence is 18 residues long. CDR1 and CDR2 from the germline V gene are MDHEN and SYDVKM. The CDR3 nucleotides are TGTGCCAGCAGTGGGCCTCCATCGAGGGGGCTTAAATACAATGAGCAGTTCTTC. This sequence encodes CASSGPPSRGLKYNEQFF.

This chain joins TRBV4-1 and TRBJ2-1, with D hard to call. The CDR3 covers 16 residues. V dropped 0 bases and J dropped 4 bases, with 13 bases sitting between them. Looked up from germline, CDR1 is MGHRA and CDR2 is YSYEKL. Here the CDR3 reads CASSQDTLGPYNEQFF. The CDR3 DNA is TGCGCCAGCAGCCAAGATACTCTCGGACCTTACAATGAGCAGTTCTTC.

V is TRBV11-2 and J is TRBJ1-1; no firm D call. CDR1 is SGHAT and CDR2 is FQNNGV in the germline V gene. V was shortened by 5 bases and J by 1 base, with 8 bases between the two germline ends. CDR3 length equals 13 residues. The CDR3 loop is CASSLDSNTEAFF. The CDR3 region has the DNA TGTGCCAGCAGCCTGGACTCGAACACTGAAGCTTTCTTT.

This clone was detected ten times or more. The CDR3 region is CASSANTEAFF. The CDR3 region has the DNA TGCGCCAGCAGTGCGAACACTGAAGCTTTCTTT. This rearrangement joins TRBV10-2 to TRBJ1-1; no clear D. Germline CDR1 WSHSY, CDR2 SAAADI. V was cut by 4 bases and J by 1 base, with 1 base left in between. This CDR3 has 11 amino acids.

The chain has TRBV9 and TRBJ2-1; D not certain. Germline CDR1 and CDR2: SGDLS and YYNGEE. V lost 3 bases and J 8 bases, leaving 12 bases between the germline ends. The CDR3 runs to 13 residues. Written as DNA, the CDR3 is TGTGCCAGCAGCGCAGAAAGACGGGATGAGCAGTTCTTC. Encoded protein: CASSAERRDEQFF.

The chain has TRBV7-9 and TRBJ2-2; TRBD2 aligns across 8 bases. The CDR3 runs 13 residues. Trimming removed 8 bases from V and 6 bases from J; junction bases left unmatched: 5. CDR1 and CDR2 from the germline V gene are SEHNR and FQNEAQ (reference sequence). The CDR3 DNA follows: TGTGCCAGCCCGGCGCGGGAGGCCGGGGAGCTGTTTTTT. This codes for CASPAREAGELFF.

This chain links TRBV5-8 with TRBJ2-7, with 10 bases identical to TRBD2. With 5 bases clipped from V and 4 bases from J, the junction kept 6 bases outside the gene matches. The CDR3 is made up of 14 amino acids. CDR1 is SGHTS and CDR2 is YDEGEE in the germline V gene. The CDR3 bases are TGTGCCAGCAGAAGTAGCGGGAGGCCTTACGAGCAGTACTTC. It specifies CASRSSGRPYEQYF.